This T cell receptor (beta chain) was captured by sequencing in a study of identical twins. Comment on this clonotype: As yet, its antigen is unknown.

Study-level points and caveats: Findings depended on cross-sectional statistics rather than tracking the same donors.

In TCRdb, the 5' RACE reads were re-called with MiXCR into one record per CDR3 protein. The sample holds approximately 230,000 distinct CDR3 sequences; 6.5% to 8% are singletons and the top ten take approximately 15%. The CDR3 runs to 16 residues. V lost 6 bases to trimming and J lost 0 bases; unmatched junction nucleotides: 3. These data also formed part of another study, on T cells expressing NK-cell markers. This second report adds: With respect to HCMV, most of the eight sequenced donors were seropositive, and one was seronegative.

The chain couples TRBV12-3 or TRBV12-4 to TRBJ2-7, with 15 bases aligning to TRBD2. The specimen was CD8+ T cells sorted from blood. The origin of this receptor is a woman aged 18-29 years in good health. CDR3 region: CASSGLAGGISYEQYF. Written as DNA, the CDR3 is TGTGCCAGCAGCGGACTAGCGGGAGGGATCTCCTACGAGCAGTACTTC.